These T cell receptor beta chains were read from a single sample in a study of cytomegalovirus exposure and HLA in healthy donors. Sequencing was performed with immunoSEQ multiplex PCR; in TCRdb, only in-frame clones are kept and a portion is missing. The repertoire consists of more than 130,000 clones, with around three quarters occurring once and the leading ten covering around 6.8%. The sequencing sample was made of PBMCs. These receptors all stem from a man aged 35-49 years in good health and CMV-seropositive. Both conserved end residues are part of each CDR3. A D gene is named only where the DNA matches it firmly. Rows may omit the clone size; those that give it use once, few, many or a size class.

D: TRBD1
V: TRBV19
size: .
J: TRBJ1-1
DNA: TGTGCCAGTAGTATCAGGGCAGGGGGGAGCATGAACACTGAAGCTTTCTTT
CDR3: CASSIRAGGSMNTEAFF

D: .
V: TRBV6-1
size: few
J: TRBJ1-1
DNA: TGTGCCAGCAGTGTGTGGCAGGGGAACACTGAAGCTTTCTTT
CDR3: CASSVWQGNTEAFF

D: TRBD1
V: TRBV27
size: .
J: TRBJ1-6
DNA: TGTGCCAGCCGGACAGGGGTATCACCCCTCCACTTT
CDR3: CASRTGVSPLHF

D: TRBD1
V: TRBV5-6
size: few
J: TRBJ1-4
DNA: TGTGCCAGCAGCTCCGGGACAGGGAGGCAACTGTTTTTT
CDR3: CASSSGTGRQLFF

D: .
V: TRBV5-4
size: .
J: TRBJ2-6
DNA: TGTGCCAGCAGCTTGGAGGGGGAGCGGGCCAACGTCCTGACTTTC
CDR3: CASSLEGERANVLTF

D: TRBD2
V: TRBV11-2
size: few
J: TRBJ2-1
DNA: TGTGCCAGCAGCCCGCCGACTAGCGGGAGTTTGTATGAGCAGTTCTTC
CDR3: CASSPPTSGSLYEQFF

D: TRBD1
V: TRBV4-2
size: few
J: TRBJ2-2
DNA: TGTGCCAGCAGCCAGAACGACAGGGTAAACACCGGGGAGCTGTTTTTT
CDR3: CASSQNDRVNTGELFF

D: .
V: TRBV5-8
size: .
J: TRBJ1-5
DNA: TGTGCCAGCAGCTTGCGGTGGCCCGCAGGGGACAATCAGCCCCAGCATTTT
CDR3: CASSLRWPAGDNQPQHF

D: .
V: TRBV19
size: .
J: TRBJ1-1
DNA: TGTGCCAGTAGTAAGCTCACTGAGAACACTGAAGCTTTCTTT
CDR3: CASSKLTENTEAFF

D: TRBD2
V: TRBV14
size: .
J: TRBJ2-3
DNA: TGTGCCAGCAGCCAAGATGCAACTAGCGGGGGGCCTTTTTGGCTTAGCACAGATACGCAGTATTTT
CDR3: CASSQDATSGGPFWLSTDTQYF

D: TRBD1
V: TRBV7-7
size: .
J: TRBJ2-2
DNA: TGTGCTAGCAGCACCGGGACAGGGAACACCGGGGAGCTGTTTTTT
CDR3: CASSTGTGNTGELFF

D: .
V: TRBV2
size: few
J: TRBJ2-2
DNA: TGTGCCAGCAAAAGAGGGCTAATTGGACCCGGGGAGCTGTTTTTT
CDR3: CASKRGLIGPGELFF

D: .
V: TRBV7-6
size: .
J: TRBJ2-2
DNA: TGTGCCAGCAGCTCTTTATTCGGGAACACCGGGGAGCTGTTTTTT
CDR3: CASSSLFGNTGELFF

D: .
V: TRBV4-1
size: .
J: TRBJ1-2
DNA: TGCGCCAGCAGCCAAGTAGACTTAGCTAACTATGGCTACACCTTC
CDR3: CASSQVDLANYGYTF

D: .
V: TRBV29-1
size: .
J: TRBJ1-2
DNA: TGCAGCGTTGAAGCCCCCGGTTTTAGGGGCTATGGCTACACCTTC
CDR3: CSVEAPGFRGYGYTF

D: .
V: TRBV9
size: .
J: TRBJ2-7
DNA: TGTGCCAGCAGCGTAGGCGGTAGCGCAACCTACGAGCAGTACTTC
CDR3: CASSVGGSATYEQYF

D: .
V: TRBV7-9
size: .
J: TRBJ2-1
DNA: TGTGCCAGCAGCAAGGGACTTTTTCCCTACAATGAGCAGTTCTTC
CDR3: CASSKGLFPYNEQFF

D: TRBD1
V: TRBV2
size: few
J: TRBJ1-4
DNA: TGTGCCAGCAGCGACGACAGGGCCGGTGAAAAACTGTTTTTT
CDR3: CASSDDRAGEKLFF

D: .
V: TRBV10-3
size: few
J: TRBJ1-1
DNA: TGTGCCATCAGTGACAGGGGCGTTGGCACTGAAGCTTTCTTT
CDR3: CAISDRGVGTEAFF

D: .
V: TRBV5-1
size: .
J: TRBJ1-2
DNA: TGCGCCAGCAGCTTGGCCAATTACTATGGCTACACCTTC
CDR3: CASSLANYYGYTF

D: .
V: TRBV6-5
size: .
J: TRBJ1-1
DNA: TGTGCCAGCAGGCGTGACACTGAAGCTTTCTTT
CDR3: CASRRDTEAFF

D: .
V: TRBV9
size: .
J: TRBJ1-2
DNA: TGTGCCAGCACCTCATCGGGATTCTATGGCTACACCTTC
CDR3: CASTSSGFYGYTF

D: .
V: TRBV2
size: .
J: TRBJ2-3
DNA: TGTGCCAGCAGACGGGGAGTCCGAGATACGCAGTATTTT
CDR3: CASRRGVRDTQYF

D: .
V: TRBV4-2
size: .
J: TRBJ1-2
DNA: TGTGCCAGCAGCCAAGATCAGGGGCTCTATGGCTACACCTTC
CDR3: CASSQDQGLYGYTF

D: TRBD1
V: TRBV7-9
size: .
J: TRBJ2-7
DNA: TGTGCCAGCAGCTTCGGGACAGCAGAGCAGTACTTC
CDR3: CASSFGTAEQYF

D: .
V: TRBV19
size: .
J: TRBJ1-1
DNA: TGTGCCAGTAGTTCCCCTTTTGGAGGGAACACTGAAGCTTTCTTT
CDR3: CASSSPFGGNTEAFF

D: .
V: TRBV7-2
size: .
J: TRBJ2-2
DNA: TGTGCCAGCAGCTCAGGGGCCACCGGGGAGCTGTTTTTT
CDR3: CASSSGATGELFF

D: .
V: TRBV29-1
size: .
J: TRBJ1-2
DNA: TGCAGCGTTGAAGATCCTTCAAGCAGGCCCTATGGCTACACCTTC
CDR3: CSVEDPSSRPYGYTF

D: .
V: TRBV25-1
size: .
J: TRBJ2-7
DNA: TGTGCCAGCAGTCCTCCGGGCAGGGTTGGCTACGAGCAGTACTTC
CDR3: CASSPPGRVGYEQYF

D: .
V: TRBV5-1
size: .
J: TRBJ2-7
DNA: TGCGCCAGCAGCGCCGGCACCGGGGCCTACGAGCAGTACTTC
CDR3: CASSAGTGAYEQYF

D: .
V: TRBV7-9
size: .
J: TRBJ1-1
DNA: TGTGCCAGCCAGACGGGGGACACTGAAGCTTTCTTT
CDR3: CASQTGDTEAFF

D: .
V: TRBV4-2
size: .
J: TRBJ2-1
DNA: TGTGCCAGCAGCCGAACAGGGCGTCAATACAATGAGCAGTTCTTC
CDR3: CASSRTGRQYNEQFF

D: .
V: TRBV28
size: .
J: TRBJ1-5
DNA: TGTGCCAGCAGCCAGTTACTATCGCAGCCCCAGCATTTT
CDR3: CASSQLLSQPQHF

D: .
V: TRBV9
size: .
J: TRBJ1-1
DNA: TGTGCCAGCAGCGTAGGGATGGAGACAGACACTGAAGCTTTCTTT
CDR3: CASSVGMETDTEAFF